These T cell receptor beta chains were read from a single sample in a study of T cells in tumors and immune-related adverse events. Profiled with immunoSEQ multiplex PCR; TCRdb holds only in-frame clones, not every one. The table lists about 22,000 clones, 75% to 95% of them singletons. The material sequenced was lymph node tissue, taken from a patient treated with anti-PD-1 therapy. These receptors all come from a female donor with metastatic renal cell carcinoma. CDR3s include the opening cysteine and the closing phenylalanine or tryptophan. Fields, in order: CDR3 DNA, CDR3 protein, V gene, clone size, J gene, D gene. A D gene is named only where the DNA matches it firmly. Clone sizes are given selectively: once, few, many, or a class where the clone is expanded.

cdr3_nt: TGTGCCACTAGACAGGGGACGGGTGAAAAACTGTTTTTT; cdr3_aa: CATRQGTGEKLFF; v_call: TRBV2; clone_size: -; j_call: TRBJ1-4; d_call: TRBD1
cdr3_nt: TGTGCCAGCAGCTCGCCCGAGCAGGGGCCCGCAACTAATGAAAAACTGTTTTTT; cdr3_aa: CASSSPEQGPATNEKLFF; v_call: TRBV7-2; clone_size: -; j_call: TRBJ1-4; d_call: -
cdr3_nt: TGTGCCTGGGTAGCGGGAGGGACTAGCACAGATACGCAGTATTTT; cdr3_aa: CAWVAGGTSTDTQYF; v_call: TRBV30; clone_size: -; j_call: TRBJ2-3; d_call: TRBD2
cdr3_nt: TGCGCCAGCAGTGACAGGGGCGTTGGCTACACCTTC; cdr3_aa: CASSDRGVGYTF; v_call: TRBV10-1; clone_size: -; j_call: TRBJ1-2; d_call: -
cdr3_nt: TGTGCCAGCTCACCACCGTACAGGGGAGAAACTGAAGCTTTCTTT; cdr3_aa: CASSPPYRGETEAFF; v_call: TRBV18; clone_size: -; j_call: TRBJ1-1; d_call: TRBD1
cdr3_nt: TGTGCCAGTAGGCGTAGCGGAGGTGGTGGCTACAATGAGCAGTTCTTC; cdr3_aa: CASRRSGGGGYNEQFF; v_call: TRBV19; clone_size: -; j_call: TRBJ2-1; d_call: -
cdr3_nt: TGTGCCAGCATGGGCGGCAGAGAAGCTTTCTTT; cdr3_aa: CASMGGREAFF; v_call: TRBV7-9; clone_size: -; j_call: TRBJ1-1; d_call: -
cdr3_nt: TGTGCCAGCGCGACAGTGAATAGCAATCAGCCCCAGCATTTT; cdr3_aa: CASATVNSNQPQHF; v_call: TRBV10-3; clone_size: once; j_call: TRBJ1-5; d_call: -
cdr3_nt: TGTGCCAGCAGCAGGGACAGGGTCTATGGCTACACCTTC; cdr3_aa: CASSRDRVYGYTF; v_call: TRBV7-9; clone_size: -; j_call: TRBJ1-2; d_call: TRBD1
cdr3_nt: TGTGCCACCAGCAGAGAAGAGGGAGATGGCTACACCTTC; cdr3_aa: CATSREEGDGYTF; v_call: TRBV15; clone_size: -; j_call: TRBJ1-2; d_call: -
cdr3_nt: TGTGCCAGCAGTCCAGACGGAATGAACACTGAAGCTTTCTTT; cdr3_aa: CASSPDGMNTEAFF; v_call: TRBV2; clone_size: -; j_call: TRBJ1-1; d_call: -
cdr3_nt: TGTGCCAGCAACTCCGGGACAGGGGATGGCTACACCTTC; cdr3_aa: CASNSGTGDGYTF; v_call: TRBV27; clone_size: -; j_call: TRBJ1-2; d_call: TRBD1
cdr3_nt: TGTGCCTGGAGTGTAGTTCGGATCGGGGAGCTGTTTTTT; cdr3_aa: CAWSVVRIGELFF; v_call: TRBV30; clone_size: -; j_call: TRBJ2-2; d_call: -
cdr3_nt: TGTGCCAGCAGCCAGACTAGCGCTAGCTCCTACGAGCAGTACTTC; cdr3_aa: CASSQTSASSYEQYF; v_call: TRBV11-3; clone_size: -; j_call: TRBJ2-7; d_call: TRBD2
cdr3_nt: TGCAGCGGTGAGGTAGGAGAGGGTACTGAGCAGTTCTTC; cdr3_aa: CSGEVGEGTEQFF; v_call: TRBV29-1; clone_size: -; j_call: TRBJ2-1; d_call: -
cdr3_nt: TGTGCCAGCAGCTTAACAGGGGGCGATTCACCCCTCCACTTT; cdr3_aa: CASSLTGGDSPLHF; v_call: TRBV7-8; clone_size: -; j_call: TRBJ1-6; d_call: TRBD1
cdr3_nt: TGTGCCTGGAGTCTGGGACAGGAAGGGGAGACCCAGTACTTC; cdr3_aa: CAWSLGQEGETQYF; v_call: TRBV30; clone_size: -; j_call: TRBJ2-5; d_call: TRBD1
cdr3_nt: TGTGCCACCAGCAGGGGACAGGACACCGGGGAGCTGTTTTTT; cdr3_aa: CATSRGQDTGELFF; v_call: TRBV15; clone_size: once; j_call: TRBJ2-2; d_call: TRBD1
cdr3_nt: TGTGCCAGCAGCTTTGTAGGGCGCGAGCAGTACTTC; cdr3_aa: CASSFVGREQYF; v_call: TRBV5-4; clone_size: -; j_call: TRBJ2-7; d_call: -
cdr3_nt: TGTGCCAGCATCCCCGCCGCAGATACGCAGTATTTT; cdr3_aa: CASIPAADTQYF; v_call: TRBV7-9; clone_size: few; j_call: TRBJ2-3; d_call: -
cdr3_nt: TGTGCCAGCAGCTTCTCCTCGCCGGGACAGCGATCAACTAATGAAAAACTGTTTTTT; cdr3_aa: CASSFSSPGQRSTNEKLFF; v_call: TRBV5-5; clone_size: -; j_call: TRBJ1-4; d_call: TRBD1
cdr3_nt: TGTGCCAGCAGTCCTACAGGGAATGGCTACACCTTC; cdr3_aa: CASSPTGNGYTF; v_call: TRBV27; clone_size: -; j_call: TRBJ1-2; d_call: -
cdr3_nt: TGTGCCAGCAGCCGAGCGGGGGGGGAATACAATGAGCAGTTCTTC; cdr3_aa: CASSRAGGEYNEQFF; v_call: TRBV6-5; clone_size: -; j_call: TRBJ2-1; d_call: TRBD2
cdr3_nt: TGTGCCAGCAGTGTTGGGGGAGGCACAGATACGCAGTATTTT; cdr3_aa: CASSVGGGTDTQYF; v_call: TRBV6-4; clone_size: -; j_call: TRBJ2-3; d_call: -
cdr3_nt: TGTGCCAGCAGCCAAGCCTCACTGCGGGACGGCGAAAACATTCAGTACTTC; cdr3_aa: CASSQASLRDGENIQYF; v_call: TRBV14; clone_size: -; j_call: TRBJ2-4; d_call: -
cdr3_nt: TGTGCCAGCAGCCCGACCTCAAATACGCAGTATTTT; cdr3_aa: CASSPTSNTQYF; v_call: TRBV11-2; clone_size: -; j_call: TRBJ2-3; d_call: -
cdr3_nt: TGTGCCAGTAGTATACGGACAGGGGGCGGTTCCTACGAGCAGTACTTT; cdr3_aa: CASSIRTGGGSYEQYF; v_call: TRBV19; clone_size: -; j_call: TRBJ2-7; d_call: TRBD1
cdr3_nt: TGTGCCAGCAGCTTAAACAGCGCCATCTACACCTTC; cdr3_aa: CASSLNSAIYTF; v_call: TRBV11-2; clone_size: -; j_call: TRBJ1-2; d_call: -
cdr3_nt: TGTGCCAGCAGATCGACAGGGGGTAGTACTGAAGCTTTCTTT; cdr3_aa: CASRSTGGSTEAFF; v_call: TRBV11-3; clone_size: few; j_call: TRBJ1-1; d_call: TRBD1
cdr3_nt: TGTGCCAGCTCACCAAACAGGGCTGACACTGAAGCTTTCTTT; cdr3_aa: CASSPNRADTEAFF; v_call: TRBV18; clone_size: -; j_call: TRBJ1-1; d_call: -
cdr3_nt: TGTGCCAGCAGTGTACAGGGAAACTACGAGCAGTACTTC; cdr3_aa: CASSVQGNYEQYF; v_call: TRBV6-1; clone_size: -; j_call: TRBJ2-7; d_call: -
cdr3_nt: TGCAGCGTTGGCGAGAGTCCTAATTCACCCCTCCACTTT; cdr3_aa: CSVGESPNSPLHF; v_call: TRBV29-1; clone_size: -; j_call: TRBJ1-6; d_call: -
cdr3_nt: TGTGCCTGGAGTGTTGGGCTAGCGGGAGCACGGGAGCAGTACTTC; cdr3_aa: CAWSVGLAGAREQYF; v_call: TRBV30; clone_size: -; j_call: TRBJ2-7; d_call: TRBD2
cdr3_nt: TGTGCCAGCTCGCCTACTAGCGGGAGTGGGTTCTACGAGCAGTACTTC; cdr3_aa: CASSPTSGSGFYEQYF; v_call: TRBV18; clone_size: -; j_call: TRBJ2-7; d_call: TRBD2
cdr3_nt: TGTGCCAGCAGCTTAGTCCCCGTCCTATCAGTGGCAACTAATGAAAAACTGTTTTTT; cdr3_aa: CASSLVPVLSVATNEKLFF; v_call: TRBV7-8; clone_size: -; j_call: TRBJ1-4; d_call: -
cdr3_nt: TGTGCCAGCAGCCCAACCGGGACATTGTCTTTCTTT; cdr3_aa: CASSPTGTLSFF; v_call: TRBV7-9; clone_size: -; j_call: TRBJ1-1; d_call: -
cdr3_nt: TGTGCCAGCTCAATTCAGACAGGGGCTGGCACTGAAGCTTTCTTT; cdr3_aa: CASSIQTGAGTEAFF; v_call: TRBV18; clone_size: -; j_call: TRBJ1-1; d_call: TRBD1
cdr3_nt: TGTGCCACCAGCAGAGATGACAGGGCCCCTAGCACAGATACGCAGTATTTT; cdr3_aa: CATSRDDRAPSTDTQYF; v_call: TRBV15; clone_size: -; j_call: TRBJ2-3; d_call: TRBD1
cdr3_nt: TGTGCCAGCAGCAAACAGGGGGGTCTTGAAGAGACCCAGTACTTC; cdr3_aa: CASSKQGGLEETQYF; v_call: TRBV7-2; clone_size: -; j_call: TRBJ2-5; d_call: TRBD1
cdr3_nt: TGTGCCATCAGCTGGACAGTCCAAGAGACCCAGTACTTC; cdr3_aa: CAISWTVQETQYF; v_call: TRBV10-3; clone_size: -; j_call: TRBJ2-5; d_call: -
cdr3_nt: TGTGCCAGCAGCGTAGGTAGCTCTGGGGCCAACGTCCTGACTTTC; cdr3_aa: CASSVGSSGANVLTF; v_call: TRBV9; clone_size: -; j_call: TRBJ2-6; d_call: -